This T cell receptor (beta chain) was retrieved from a study of T cell responses to AZD1222 COVID-19 vaccine. The table came from immunoSEQ multiplex PCR; TCRdb's copy has only in-frame clones and leaves some out. The top ten hold 2.8% of the sample, which has roughly 97,000 clones, more than 70% seen once. CDR1 SGHKS and CDR2 YYEKEE come from the germline V gene (reference sequence). Germline trimming cut 1 base from V and 0 bases from J; bases unmatched to any gene: 3. CDR3 length: 15 residues. Comment on this clone: As yet, its antigen is unknown.

Study-level results: Baseline serostatus was positive in only a handful of AZD1222 recipients. Repertoire sampling happened only post peak T cell response.

The sample was peripheral blood, taken on day 0 of AZD1222 vaccination. This TCR derives from an adult in good health. This chain links TRBV5-5 with TRBJ2-7; TRBD2 matches 8 bases. CDR3 bases: TGTGCCAGCAGCTTGATGAGCGGGAGCTCCTACGAGCAGTACTTC. Protein: CASSLMSGSSYEQYF.